Shown below are 29 T cell receptor beta chains from a single sample sequenced in a study of CD8 T cells in Susac syndrome. With random hexamers, roughly 0.45 to 1 ug RNA was reverse transcribed. TCRdb called the immunoSEQ multiplex PCR reads again in MiXCR, with one record for every CDR3 protein. The sample gives under 200,000 distinct CDR3 sequences, 90% to 95% of which show up once; roughly 0.15% is in the top ten. The sequenced sample consisted of CD4+ T cells from PBMCs. The receptor source for this set is a human donor in good health.

The J gene is TRBJ2-5, the V gene TRBV9, with a tentative D call TRBD1 (5 bases). The CDR3 totals 14 residues. Per the germline V gene, CDR1 is SGDLS and CDR2 is YYNGEE. Trimming shortened V by 0 bases and J by 0 bases, and 6 bases separated the two germline ends. The CDR3 sequence is CASSVAGYQETQYF. In nucleotides, the CDR3 is TGTGCCAGCAGCGTAGCAGGGTACCAAGAGACCCAGTACTTC.

The chain is built from TRBV12-3 or TRBV12-4 and TRBJ2-3; 7 bases are shared with TRBD2. CDR3 length: 15 residues. The trim removed 1 base at V and 2 bases at J, leaving 3 bases unmatched. The CDR3 sequence is CASSLDGGVTDTQYF. CDR3 bases: TGTGCCAGCAGTTTAGATGGGGGGGTCACAGATACGCAGTATTTT.

The chain joins TRBV2 to TRBJ2-7, with 10 bases matching TRBD1. The V segment lost 6 bases and the J segment 7 bases; nucleotides outside the gene matches: 12. Germline V CDR1 and CDR2: SNHLY, FYNNEI. The CDR3 runs to 15 residues. The CDR3 coding sequence is TGTGCCAGCAGGGCCGGGACAGGGGTATCACGGGAGCAGTACTTC. It codes for CASRAGTGVSREQYF.

The chain uses TRBV6-1 and TRBJ2-5, with TRBD1 as a possible D gene (6 bases). The V gene's germline CDR1 is MNHNS and CDR2 SASEGT. CDR3 length: 13 residues. Trimming pared 8 bases from V and 2 bases from J, leaving 12 bases between. CDR3: CASVVGAQETQYF. The DNA for the CDR3 is TGTGCCAGCGTCGTGGGGGCTCAAGAGACCCAGTACTTC.

The CDR3 here is CASSQDRLGGQETQYF. The CDR3 DNA is TGCGCCAGCAGCCAAGACCGACTGGGGGGTCAGGAGACCCAGTACTTC. The chain links TRBV4-3 to TRBJ2-5, with D perhaps matching TRBD2 (6 bases). Germline V lookup: CDR1 LGHNA, CDR2 YSLEER. CDR3 length: 16 residues. The V and J ends lost 0 bases and 5 bases respectively, with 16 bases between them.

V and J are TRBV12-5 and TRBJ2-5, with D possibly matching TRBD2 (5 bases). Germline CDR1 is LGHNT and CDR2 is FRNRAP. The V end was cut by 5 bases, the J end by 2 bases, with 15 bases between. The CDR3 runs 15 residues. CDR3 sequence reads: CASGPSWTGQETQYF. CDR3 DNA sequence: TGTGCTAGTGGTCCCTCTTGGACGGGGCAAGAGACCCAGTACTTC.

This chain uses TRBV15 with TRBJ2-6, with a weak D call TRBD1 (6 bases). The CDR3 runs to 17 residues. V lost 0 bases and J 2 bases, leaving 11 bases between the germline ends. Germline CDR1 reads LNHNV; CDR2 reads YYDKDF (reference sequence). The CDR3 coding sequence is TGTGCCACCAGCAGAGAATTACAGGGCGCTGGGGCCAACGTCCTGACTTTC. Amino acid sequence: CATSRELQGAGANVLTF.

This clonotype was counted once. V gene TRBV12-3 or TRBV12-4 combines with J gene TRBJ2-3, with no clear D. The V end was cut by 0 bases, the J end by 5 bases, with 6 bases between. The CDR3 extends over 13 amino acids. The CDR3 is CASSLAPGDTQYF. CDR3 bases: TGTGCCAGCAGTTTAGCCCCCGGAGATACGCAGTATTTT.

The rearrangement joins TRBV12-3 or TRBV12-4 to TRBJ1-1, with D tentatively TRBD1 (5 bases). Trimming stripped 4 bases from V and 7 bases from J, with 10 bases between. The CDR3 is made up of 12 amino acids. DNA of the CDR3: TGTGCCAGCAGTTCCCCGGGGGGTGAAGCTTTCTTT. Amino acids: CASSSPGGEAFF.

V is TRBV7-3 and J is TRBJ2-1; D is perhaps TRBD1 or TRBD2 (5 bases each). Trimming shortened V by 5 bases and J by 0 bases, and 14 bases separated the two germline ends. Germline V gene sequence: CDR1 SGHTA, CDR2 FQGTGA. This CDR3 contains 16 residues. CDR3 sequence: CASSRDGPSSYNEQFF. CDR3 DNA: TGTGCCAGCAGCCGGGACGGACCGAGCTCCTACAATGAGCAGTTCTTC.

The chain uses TRBV6-6 and TRBJ2-7; D unclear. Germline CDR1 is MNHNY and CDR2 is SVGAGI (reference sequence). CDR3 length equals 12 residues. V was pared by 6 bases and J by 2 bases, with 8 bases between. The CDR3 spells CASRGSTYEQYF. The CDR3, as DNA: TGTGCCAGCAGGGGCTCTACCTACGAGCAGTACTTC.

The chain recombines TRBV12-3 or TRBV12-4 with TRBJ2-7, with D tentatively TRBD2 (6 bases). The CDR3 contains 13 residues. Trimming shortened V by 5 bases and J by 7 bases, and 15 bases separated the two germline ends. CDR3 sequence (DNA): TGTGCCAGCAGTAAGGCGGTGGGGAGGGAGCAGTACTTC. Translated: CASSKAVGREQYF.

The rearrangement links TRBV29-1 to TRBJ1-1; D not resolved. CDR1 is SQVTM, CDR2 ANQGSEA, per germline. Trimming removed 5 bases from V and 1 base from J, with 8 bases in between. This CDR3 spans 12 amino acids. CDR3 protein: CSVSGRNTEAFF. The CDR3 DNA is TGCAGCGTTTCCGGTCGGAACACTGAAGCTTTCTTT. Full variable domain (outside the CDR3, taken from reference TRBV29-1 and TRBJ1-1): SAVISQKPSRDICQRGTSLTIQCQVDSQVTMMFWYRQQPGQSLTLIATANQGSEATYESGFVIDKFPISRPNLTFSTLTVSNMSPEDSSIYLCSVSGRNTEAFFGQGTRLTVV.

This chain links TRBV2 with TRBJ1-5, with TRBD1 matching 7 bases. After removal of 7 bases from V and 4 bases from J, the junction contained 4 bases not matched to a gene. CDR3 size: 13 residues. CDR1 and CDR2 from the germline V gene are SNHLY and FYNNEI. The CDR3 DNA reads TGTGCCAGCACCGAGGGACAGAATCAGCCCCAGCATTTT. Residues: CASTEGQNQPQHF.

This chain joins TRBV15 and TRBJ2-3; 11 bases match TRBD2. V shed 0 bases and J 0 bases; nucleotides not matched to a gene: 5. The CDR3 consists of 18 residues. Germline V gene data show CDR1 as LNHNV and CDR2 as YYDKDF (reference sequence). Written as DNA, the CDR3 is TGTGCCACCAGCAGAGATCCCGGGACTAGCGGCAGCACAGATACGCAGTATTTT. The encoded protein is CATSRDPGTSGSTDTQYF.

The chain recombines TRBV9 with TRBJ2-1; possibly TRBD2 for D (7 bases). The length of the CDR3 is 15 residues. The V and J ends lost 0 bases and 4 bases respectively, with 11 bases between them. Germline CDR1 and CDR2: SGDLS and YYNGEE. CDR3 nucleotides: TGTGCCAGCAGCGTAGTGGGGGGGCAATACAATGAGCAGTTCTTC. Its translation: CASSVVGGQYNEQFF.

The chain joins TRBV3-1 to TRBJ1-4; tentative D call: TRBD1 (5 bases). The CDR3 runs 14 residues. V shed 5 bases and J shed 3 bases, with 10 bases lying between them. CDR1 is LGHDT, CDR2 YNNKEL, per germline (reference sequence). CDR3 DNA sequence: TGTGCCAGCAGCGAAGGGGTAGCTAATGAAAAACTGTTTTTT. Translated: CASSEGVANEKLFF.

CDR3 region: CSASPGLYNEQFF. In nucleotides, the CDR3 is TGCAGTGCTAGCCCGGGACTATACAATGAGCAGTTCTTC. The J gene is TRBJ2-1, the V gene TRBV20-1; TRBD2 matches 7 bases. The CDR3 has 13 residues. J gave up 4 bases and V 3 bases, and 3 bases lay outside the gene matches. Germline-derived CDR1 and CDR2 are DFQATT and SNEGSKA (reference sequence).

The chain carries TRBV29-1 and TRBJ2-6; 7 nucleotides line up with TRBD1. This CDR3 is 14 amino acids long. The V segment lost 4 bases and the J segment 2 bases; nucleotides outside the gene matches: 2. Germline CDR1 reads SQVTM; CDR2 reads ANQGSEA. CDR3 bases: TGCAGCGTTGGTGACAGGGCTGGGGCCAACGTCCTGACTTTC. It specifies CSVGDRAGANVLTF.

V and J are TRBV20-1 and TRBJ2-5; D might be TRBD1 (6 bases). The CDR3 has 15 amino acids. Per germline, CDR1 DFQATT and CDR2 SNEGSKA (reference sequence). V lost 0 bases and J lost 2, with 13 bases in between. CDR3 bases: TGCAGTGCTAGAGATCCCAGGGGATCGCAAGAGACCCAGTACTTC. Translated, it gives CSARDPRGSQETQYF.

This clonotype was counted a few times. The chain combines TRBV2 with TRBJ2-7; 7 nucleotides agree with TRBD1. The germline CDR1 and CDR2 sequences are SNHLY and FYNNEI. This CDR3 contains 13 residues. Unmatched junction bases numbered 6, after V lost 6 bases and J lost 4 bases. In DNA, the CDR3 is TGTGCCAGCAGCCCTCAACAGGGGTACGAGCAGTACTTC. Translated: CASSPQQGYEQYF.

This chain links TRBV30 with TRBJ1-5; no clear D gene. The CDR3 consists of 13 residues. Trimming stripped 2 bases from V and 5 bases from J, with 10 bases between. The V gene's germline CDR1 is GTSNPN and CDR2 SVGIG (reference sequence). CDR3 DNA: TGTGCCTGGAGTTCTGCTCCCTATCAGCCCCAGCATTTT. This sequence encodes CAWSSAPYQPQHF.

The J gene is TRBJ1-6, the V gene TRBV18; TRBD1 is a possible D gene (5 bases). Trimming left V 3 bases short and J 5 bases short, with 11 bases between. Germline V CDR1 and CDR2: KGHSH, LQKENI. This CDR3 has 15 residues. The CDR3: CASSPTGPDNSPLHF. DNA for the CDR3: TGTGCCAGCTCACCGACGGGGCCGGATAATTCACCCCTCCACTTT.

The chain joins TRBV5-1 to TRBJ2-7, with unresolved D. CDR1 and CDR2 from the germline V gene are SGHRS and YFSETQ. The CDR3 is 11 residues long. With 4 bases removed from V and 11 bases from J, the gap between germline ends came to 13 bases. The CDR3, as DNA: TGCGCCAGCAGCAATGATATCGGCGAGTACTTC. It yields the protein CASSNDIGEYF.

Concerning this clonotype: The junction departs from germline at one end; a sequencing error may be responsible. The chain joins TRBV7-7 to TRBJ2-2; D perhaps matches TRBD1 (5 bases). Germline CDR1 SSHAT, CDR2 FNYEAQ (reference sequence). The CDR3 is 13 residues long. The CDR3 loop reads CASSQGTAGELFF. CDR3 nucleotide sequence: TGTGCTAGCAGCCAGGGTACGGCCGGGGAGCTGTTTTTT.

The chain employs TRBV20-1 and TRBJ2-3; 12 nucleotides line up with TRBD2. V lost 0 bases and J lost 1; bases outside the gene matches: 5. The CDR3 loop spans 17 amino acids. Germline values: CDR1 DFQATT, CDR2 SNEGSKA (reference sequence). DNA for the CDR3: TGCAGTGCTAGAGATGGGGGACTAGCGGGCCGCACAGATACGCAGTATTTT. Translation gives CSARDGGLAGRTDTQYF.

The chain combines TRBV3-1 with TRBJ2-1; D ambiguous. CDR1 and CDR2 (germline): LGHDT, YNNKEL (reference sequence). V dropped 2 bases and J dropped 8 bases, with 10 bases sitting between them. The CDR3 is 13 amino acids. The CDR3 loop is CASSQSRLDEQFF. The CDR3 coding sequence is TGTGCCAGCAGCCAATCGAGGCTGGATGAGCAGTTCTTC.

The chain couples TRBV5-1 to TRBJ2-6; D possibly matches TRBD1 or TRBD2 (5 bases each). Germline CDR1 is SGHRS and CDR2 is YFSETQ. V was pared by 2 bases and J by 3 bases, with 12 bases between. This CDR3 region has 16 residues. CDR3 residues: CASSFGAARGANVLTF. CDR3 DNA sequence: TGCGCCAGCAGCTTCGGGGCGGCCCGTGGGGCCAACGTCCTGACTTTC. The complete variable domain, with remaining parts taken from reference TRBV5-1 and TRBJ2-6, reads KAGVTQTPRYLIKTRGQQVTLSCSPISGHRSVSWYQQTPGQGLQFLFEYFSETQRNKGNFPGRFSGRQFSNSRSEMNVSTLELGDSALYLCASSFGAARGANVLTFGAGSRLTVL.

The genes are TRBV3-1 and TRBJ2-4; 9 nucleotides line up with TRBD2. Germline trimming cut 6 bases from V and 9 bases from J; bases unmatched to any gene: 12. The CDR3 loop spans 15 amino acids. CDR1 is LGHDT, CDR2 YNNKEL, per germline (reference sequence). Here the CDR3 reads CASSLQRGVGGIQYF. CDR3 bases: TGTGCCAGCAGTCTCCAGCGGGGGGTTGGAGGCATTCAGTACTTC.